The 22 T cell receptor beta chains given below trace back to one sample, sequenced in a study of blood T cell repertoires in COVID-19. TCRdb keeps only in-frame clones here, not all; method: immunoSEQ multiplex PCR. This table has about 200,000 clones, around 81% appearing once. Sequencing was carried out using PBMCs or T cells enriched from blood (not recorded which). The origin of the receptors is a woman aged 45-60 years with acute COVID-19.

This clone showed up just a few times. The chain combines TRBV19 with TRBJ1-1; TRBD1 is a possible D gene (6 bases). Germline V lookup: CDR1 LNHDA, CDR2 SQIVND (reference sequence). Trimming shortened V by 4 bases and J by 0 bases, and 12 bases separated the two germline ends. There are 15 residues in the CDR3. The CDR3 region has the DNA TGTGCCAGTAGTAGGGACATATCCATGAACACTGAAGCTTTCTTT. It yields the protein CASSRDISMNTEAFF.

The V gene is TRBV18, the J gene TRBJ2-3; 9 nucleotides match TRBD1. V gave up 6 bases and J gave up 3 bases; unmatched junction bases: 4. CDR1 and CDR2 (germline): KGHSH, LQKENI. The length of the CDR3 is 14 residues. CDR3 protein: CASSRGQGTDTQYF. The CDR3 DNA is TGTGCCAGCTCTCGAGGACAGGGGACAGATACGCAGTATTTT.

This clone was recorded many times. This chain connects TRBV7-9 to TRBJ2-3; D call uncertain. Germline CDR1 and CDR2: SEHNR and FQNEAQ (reference sequence). Trimming cost V 3 bases and J 0 bases, with 10 bases left between them. The CDR3 runs 15 residues. The CDR3 protein is CASSLLTTSTDTQYF. Written as DNA, the CDR3 is TGTGCCAGCAGCTTGTTAACTACTAGCACAGATACGCAGTATTTT.

The chain's CDR3 is CASSPPTQTSNTGELFF. CDR3 in DNA: TGTGCCAGCTCACCCCCAACGCAGACATCGAACACCGGGGAGCTGTTTTTT. V is TRBV18 and J is TRBJ2-2; D remains unclear. This CDR3 spans 17 amino acids. The V gene's germline CDR1 is KGHSH and CDR2 LQKENI. V dropped 3 bases and J dropped 0 bases, with 14 bases sitting between them.

The genes are TRBV28 and TRBJ1-4; 7 nucleotides align to TRBD1. CDR1 is MDHEN, CDR2 SYDVKM, per germline. The CDR3 has 17 residues. Trimming took 7 bases from V and 1 from J; bases not matched to a gene: 12. The DNA for the CDR3 is TGTGCCAGCATACCATCCCGGGACAGCGGAACTAATGAAAAACTGTTTTTT. Translated, it gives CASIPSRDSGTNEKLFF.

The genes are TRBV3-1 (or the pseudogene TRBV3-2) and TRBJ2-1, with TRBD2 identical over 8 bases. Germline assignment: CDR1 LGHDT and CDR2 YNNKEL (reference sequence). With 1 base clipped from V and 12 bases from J, the junction kept 8 bases outside the gene matches. This CDR3 contains 14 residues. The CDR3 DNA reads as TGTGCCAGCAGCCAAGGAGTCAGCGGGAGTGCGCAGTTCTTC. Translating gives CASSQGVSGSAQFF.

The V call is TRBV7-9, the J call TRBJ1-3; unclear D gene. Germline V gives CDR1 SEHNR, CDR2 FQNEAQ (reference sequence). V was shortened by 5 bases and J by 0 bases, with 14 bases between the two germline ends. This CDR3 is 16 amino acids long. This CDR3 is CASSVRQGVSGNTIYF. The CDR3 bases are TGTGCCAGCAGCGTGAGACAAGGCGTCTCTGGAAACACCATATATTTT.

The chain carries TRBV6-2 or TRBV6-3 and TRBJ1-6, with D unresolved. The V end was cut by 7 bases, the J end by 12 bases, with 16 bases between. From germline, CDR1 is MNHEY and CDR2 SVGEGT. The CDR3 sequence is 13 residues long. The CDR3 reads CASTPAGERPLHF. Written as DNA, the CDR3 is TGTGCCAGCACCCCTGCTGGAGAAAGACCCCTCCACTTT.

The chain carries TRBV14 and TRBJ1-6; TRBD1 might be the D (6 bases). The V end lost 6 bases, the J end lost 0 bases, and 12 bases lay between the germline ends. This CDR3 contains 16 residues. Germline CDR1 and CDR2: SGHDN and FVKESK. The CDR3 sequence is CASSPTGSSYNSPLHF. The CDR3, as DNA: TGTGCCAGCAGTCCCACAGGGAGCTCCTATAATTCACCCCTCCACTTT. The complete variable domain, with remaining parts taken from reference TRBV14 and TRBJ1-6, reads EAGVTQFPSHSVIEKGQTVTLRCDPISGHDNLYWYRRVMGKEIKFLLHFVKESKQDESGMPNNRFLAERTGGTYSTLKVQPAELEDSGVYFCASSPTGSSYNSPLHFGNGTRLTVT.

This clone showed up just a few times. The chain couples TRBV4-1 to TRBJ2-7, with D perhaps matching TRBD2 (6 bases). The CDR3 totals 19 residues. The germline CDR1 and CDR2 sequences are MGHRA and YSYEKL. Between the trimmed V and J ends, which lost 0 bases and 4 bases, there was a span of 25 bases. The CDR3 is CASSQEAILASGSRYEQYF. CDR3 DNA sequence: TGCGCCAGCAGCCAAGAGGCGATACTAGCCTCCGGGAGTCGGTACGAGCAGTACTTC.

The sample holds a few counts of this clone. J is TRBJ1-2 and V is TRBV7-8; the D is unclear. CDR3 length: 15 residues. Germline CDR1 SGHVS, CDR2 FQNEAQ. V lost 5 bases and J 4 bases, leaving 17 bases between the germline ends. CDR3 sequence (DNA): TGTGCCAGCAGCCTGCGACAATCTTCGGTCTATGGCTACACCTTC. Protein: CASSLRQSSVYGYTF.

This clone showed up many times. V usage is TRBV7-2 and J usage is TRBJ2-7; 10 nucleotides agree with TRBD1. Germline V gives CDR1 SGHTA, CDR2 FQGNSA. The CDR3 consists of 15 residues. The ends lost 7 bases at V and 2 bases at J; junction bases unmatched: 8. The CDR3, as DNA: TGTGCCAGCACCCCCGGCGGACAGGGGGCCTACGAGCAGTACTTC. Translation gives CASTPGGQGAYEQYF. The whole variable domain, remainder taken from reference TRBV7-2 and TRBJ2-7, is GAGVSQSPSNKVTEKGKDVELRCDPISGHTALYWYRQSLGQGLEFLIYFQGNSAPDKSGLPSDRFSAERTGGSVSTLTIQRTQQEDSAVYLCASTPGGQGAYEQYFGPGTRLTVT.

The chain recombines TRBV4-3 with TRBJ2-1; a possible D gene is TRBD2 (6 bases). CDR1 is LGHNA, CDR2 YSLEER, per germline. V gave up 1 base and J gave up 4 bases, with 11 bases separating them. The CDR3 has 15 amino acids. CDR3 nucleotide sequence: TGCGCCAGCAGCCAAGTTACTAGCAGTTACAATGAGCAGTTCTTC. Its translation: CASSQVTSSYNEQFF.

V is TRBV5-1 and J is TRBJ2-2; 7 nucleotides line up with TRBD1. Germline CDR1 SGHRS, CDR2 YFSETQ. The CDR3 covers 15 residues. With 3 bases clipped from V and 1 base from J, the junction kept 3 bases outside the gene matches. The chain's CDR3 is CASSSGQRNTGELFF. Written as DNA, the CDR3 is TGCGCCAGCAGCTCGGGACAGCGGAACACCGGGGAGCTGTTTTTT. The entire variable domain, with the rest obtained from reference TRBV5-1 and TRBJ2-2, is as follows: KAGVTQTPRYLIKTRGQQVTLSCSPISGHRSVSWYQQTPGQGLQFLFEYFSETQRNKGNFPGRFSGRQFSNSRSEMNVSTLELGDSALYLCASSSGQRNTGELFFGEGSRLTVL.

This CDR3 reads CASSYSAGLSYNEQFF. CDR3 nucleotides: TGTGCCAGCAGTTACTCAGCAGGGCTCTCCTACAATGAGCAGTTCTTC. The chain carries TRBV6-2 or TRBV6-3 and TRBJ2-1; maybe TRBD1 (5 bases). Germline values: CDR1 MNHEY, CDR2 SVGEGT. The CDR3 loop spans 16 amino acids. V dropped 0 bases and J dropped 0 bases, with 9 bases sitting between them.

V and J are TRBV6-6 and TRBJ1-1; 9 positions agree with TRBD1. CDR3 length: 20 residues. The V gene's germline CDR1 is MNHNY and CDR2 SVGAGI (reference sequence). V shed 6 bases, J shed 1 base, and the junction held 21 bases outside the gene matches. The CDR3 DNA sequence: TGTGCCAGCAGCTACGTTCCCTTCATACAACAGGGGGCAAGGAACACTGAAGCTTTCTTT. It specifies CASSYVPFIQQGARNTEAFF.

This chain links TRBV7-2 with TRBJ2-7; 8 bases are a match to TRBD2. V lost 5 bases and J lost 4; bases outside the gene matches: 10. Looked up from germline, CDR1 is SGHTA and CDR2 is FQGNSA. The CDR3 has 15 amino acids. The DNA of the CDR3 is TGTGCCAGCAGCCAACGAGGACTAGCAGGTTACGAGCAGTACTTC. Its protein product is CASSQRGLAGYEQYF.

This clone was counted between two and nine times. The chain has TRBV7-8 and TRBJ2-2, with 13 nucleotides matching TRBD2. From germline, CDR1 is SGHVS and CDR2 FQNEAQ. There are 18 residues in the CDR3. V was pared by 5 bases and J by 5 bases, with 11 bases of the junction left unmatched. CDR3 coding DNA: TGTGCCAGCAGCAAACCCTCGGGACTAGCGGGAAGGACCGGGGAGCTGTTTTTT. Amino acid sequence: CASSKPSGLAGRTGELFF.

V is TRBV5-4 and J is TRBJ2-1, with TRBD1 identical over 7 bases. Germline V CDR1 and CDR2: SGHNT, YYREEE (reference sequence). There are 14 residues in the CDR3. Trimming removed 0 bases from V and 5 bases from J; junction bases left unmatched: 2. CDR3 region: CASSLGQGNNEQFF. CDR3 nucleotides: TGTGCCAGCAGCTTGGGACAGGGAAACAATGAGCAGTTCTTC.

As for this clone: One end of the junction fails to match germline, which may point to a read error. The chain recombines TRBV7-2 with TRBJ2-5; possibly TRBD1 for D (5 bases). Germline V gene data show CDR1 as SGHTA and CDR2 as FQGNSA. This CDR3 contains 14 residues. The CDR3 sequence is CASSEGDLQVTQYF. The CDR3 nucleotides read TGTGCCAGCAGCGAAGGGGATCTTCAAGTGACCCAGTACTTC.

The chain employs TRBV5-4 and TRBJ1-4; TRBD1 is a possible D gene (6 bases). The germline V gene has CDR1 SGHNT and CDR2 YYREEE (reference sequence). CDR3 length: 17 residues. V was pared by 4 bases and J by 0 bases, with 16 bases between. The CDR3 DNA reads TGTGCCAGCAGCCCGGAGACAGGAGAAGCAACTAATGAAAAACTGTTTTTT. It specifies CASSPETGEATNEKLFF.

The chain joins TRBV6-4 to TRBJ2-5, with 10 bases fitting TRBD1. The CDR3 totals 14 residues. The J segment lost 4 bases and the V segment lost 6 bases, leaving 5 bases of the junction unmatched. CDR1 MRHNA and CDR2 SNTAGT come from the germline V gene. Here the CDR3 reads CASSRQGARETQYF. The CDR3 DNA sequence: TGTGCCAGCAGCAGACAGGGGGCTCGAGAGACCCAGTACTTC.